These 11 T cell receptor beta chains were all obtained from the same sample, sequenced in a study of T cell responses to AZD1222 COVID-19 vaccine. Method: immunoSEQ multiplex PCR; TCRdb's copy keeps in-frame clones and lacks some. Of fewer than 150,000 clones listed, about 87% are singletons. The material sequenced was peripheral blood, taken on day 0 of AZD1222 vaccination. Every receptor here comes from an adult in good health.

The gene calls are TRBV5-5 and TRBJ1-1; D gene ambiguous. Trimming removed 1 base from V and 11 bases from J, with 9 bases in between. This CDR3 spans 11 amino acids. Germline V gene lookup returns CDR1 SGHKS and CDR2 YYEKEE (reference sequence). The CDR3 DNA is TGTGCCAGCAGCTTGTTGAATGAGGCTTTCTTT. Protein sequence: CASSLLNEAFF.

The chain has TRBV20-1 and TRBJ1-2; TRBD1 is a possible D gene (6 bases). From germline, CDR1 is DFQATT and CDR2 SNEGSKA (reference sequence). Between the trimmed V and J ends, which lost 4 bases and 6 bases, there was a span of 9 bases. The CDR3 has 11 amino acids. CDR3 sequence: CSAKTGDGYTF. The CDR3 bases are TGCAGTGCTAAGACAGGTGATGGCTACACCTTC.

This chain connects TRBV28 to TRBJ1-1; possible D gene TRBD1, 6 bases. Germline loops: CDR1 MDHEN, CDR2 SYDVKM. The CDR3 spans 15 residues. Trimming removed 6 bases at V and 0 bases at J, with 14 bases between. In DNA form, the CDR3 reads TGTGCCAGCAGACTCACCAAGGGGGTGAACACTGAAGCTTTCTTT. This translates into CASRLTKGVNTEAFF.

The V call is TRBV18, the J call TRBJ2-1; TRBD2 agrees at 7 bases. J gave up 7 bases and V 3 bases, and 15 bases lay outside the gene matches. The CDR3 has 17 amino acids. Germline V gene data show CDR1 as KGHSH and CDR2 as LQKENI. The CDR3 is CASSPTRGAGRVNEQFF. The CDR3 nucleotides are TGTGCCAGCTCACCTACTAGGGGAGCGGGACGTGTTAATGAGCAGTTCTTC.

The chain has TRBV16 and TRBJ1-2; 8 bases map to TRBD1. Looked up from germline, CDR1 is KGHSY and CDR2 is FQNENV. This CDR3 has 20 residues. J gave up 3 bases and V 4 bases, and 22 bases lay outside the gene matches. CDR3 nucleotide sequence: TGTGCCAGCAGCCTCCGCCGCCTGGCAGGGGGCGGTGGAGTGGACTATGGCTACACCTTC. Amino acids: CASSLRRLAGGGGVDYGYTF.

This rearrangement joins TRBV3-1 (or the pseudogene TRBV3-2) to TRBJ2-3, with D uncertain. The CDR3 is made up of 13 amino acids. V lost 4 bases to trimming and J lost 1 base, with 6 bases between them. CDR1 is LGHDT, CDR2 YNNKEL, per germline (reference sequence). The DNA of the CDR3 is TGTGCCAGCAGCCGTCCGGGCACAGATACGCAGTATTTT. Protein: CASSRPGTDTQYF.

This clone appeared once. The chain joins TRBV10-1 to TRBJ1-2; 9 positions agree with TRBD1. Germline values: CDR1 WNHNN, CDR2 SYGVQD (reference sequence). The ends lost 4 bases at V and 0 bases at J; junction bases unmatched: 6. This CDR3 comprises 16 residues. The DNA of the CDR3 is TGCGCCAGCAGTGCCCCTCGACAGGGGGCTAACTATGGCTACACCTTC. Protein: CASSAPRQGANYGYTF.

The chain carries TRBV4-3 and TRBJ2-7, with 7 bases matching TRBD1. Trimming removed 2 bases from V and 0 bases from J; junction bases left unmatched: 4. The CDR3 extends over 15 amino acids. Germline CDR1 and CDR2: LGHNA and YSLEER. CDR3 sequence reads: CASSQTQGSSYEQYF. For the CDR3, the DNA is TGCGCCAGCAGCCAAACACAGGGGTCCTCCTACGAGCAGTACTTC.

J is TRBJ2-2 and V is TRBV7-8, with D perhaps TRBD2 (6 bases). Germline CDR1 and CDR2: SGHVS and FQNEAQ. Trimming removed 4 bases from V and 0 bases from J, with 18 bases in between. The CDR3 loop spans 18 amino acids. CDR3 in amino acids: CASSSLYGTGANTGELFF. In DNA form, the CDR3 reads TGTGCCAGCAGCTCCCTCTACGGGACTGGGGCGAACACCGGGGAGCTGTTTTTT.

The chain couples TRBV12-3 or TRBV12-4 to TRBJ1-6; no reliable D call. The CDR3 extends over 13 amino acids. V shed 7 bases and J shed 9 bases, with 13 bases lying between them. CDR3 bases: TGTGCCAGCACATCCGGAGCTGGTTCACCCCTCCACTTT. This codes for CASTSGAGSPLHF.

The chain combines TRBV15 with TRBJ1-2, with 8 bases aligning to TRBD1. The length of the CDR3 is 15 residues. Germline values: CDR1 LNHNV, CDR2 YYDKDF (reference sequence). The trim removed 4 bases at V and 4 bases at J, leaving 8 bases unmatched. The chain's CDR3 is CATSKDRGSVYGYTF. CDR3 sequence (DNA): TGTGCCACCAGCAAAGACAGGGGATCGGTCTATGGCTACACCTTC.